The subject of this entry is one TCR beta chain. Living in 25 or so US areas, the participants were between 18 and 89 years of age. In assigning cohorts, the study relied on participant-reported clinical history. This specimen belongs to a study of blood T cell repertoires in COVID-19. Study details: Spain, Italy and the United States supplied samples that represented acute and convalescent COVID-19.

Germline values: CDR1 MNHEY, CDR2 SMNVEV (reference sequence). The CDR3 loop spans 15 amino acids. The V segment lost 3 bases and the J segment 7 bases; nucleotides outside the gene matches: 8. As originally analysed: Amplification of reference gene primers provided the estimated nucleated cell counts. TCRdb's table, derived via immunoSEQ multiplex PCR, lists solely in-frame clones and lacks some. The D gene and trimming were derived from the DNA, and the V and J assignments and clone size from that table. The data contain about 400,000 clones, roughly 89% of them seen just once; the ten biggest clones take up approximately 9.3%.

Sequenced material: PBMCs or T cells enriched from blood (not recorded which). This rearrangement joins TRBV27 to TRBJ1-5; 8 nucleotides line up with TRBD1. The sequence was obtained from a woman between 50 and 59 years old who had recovered from COVID-19. The CDR3 here is CASSLTGVIVQPQHF. Here the CDR3 DNA reads TGTGCCAGCAGTTTGACAGGGGTTATAGTACAGCCCCAGCATTTT.